Shown below are 10 T cell receptor beta chains from a single sample sequenced in a study of cytomegalovirus exposure and HLA in healthy donors. 60 Vbeta and 13 Jbeta primers were used in PCR. Generated by immunoSEQ multiplex PCR, the TCRdb table keeps only in-frame clones and is missing some. The sample shows over 200,000 clones, around 70% of them seen only once. The sample consisted of PBMCs. The origin of the receptors is a man between 40 and 49 years old in good health and CMV-seropositive.

The genes are TRBV2 and TRBJ1-4; D is possibly TRBD1 (6 bases). V lost 6 bases and J lost 2, with 16 bases in between. Germline lookup yields CDR1 SNHLY and CDR2 FYNNEI. The CDR3 contains 16 residues. CDR3 coding DNA: TGTGCCAGCAGGATCGGACAGCTCGCCACTAATGAAAAACTGTTTTTT. Its translation is CASRIGQLATNEKLFF.

The chain uses TRBV11-2 and TRBJ1-2; D gene unclear. This CDR3 comprises 14 residues. The germline CDR1 and CDR2 sequences are SGHAT and FQNNGV. Trimming stripped 4 bases from V and 4 bases from J, with 13 bases between. The CDR3 sequence is CASSYAPEGYGYTF. The CDR3 nucleotides read TGTGCCAGCAGCTATGCCCCGGAGGGCTATGGCTACACCTTC.

In this sample, this clone turned up once. V is TRBV13 and J is TRBJ2-1; TRBD1 is a possible D gene (5 bases). V lost 5 bases and J 9 bases, leaving 17 bases between the germline ends. Germline V gene data show CDR1 as PRHDT and CDR2 as FYEKMQ (reference sequence). This CDR3 comprises 14 residues. The CDR3 nucleotides are TGTGCCAGCAGCCAACAAGACGGTACAGGTGAGCAGTTCTTC. It specifies CASSQQDGTGEQFF.

This chain links TRBV6-5 with TRBJ1-1; TRBD1 aligns across 12 bases. The CDR3 runs 13 residues. Losses at the gene ends were 8 bases for V and 2 bases for J; bases not matched to a gene: 0. Germline CDR1 is MNHEY and CDR2 is SVGAGI. CDR3 coding DNA: TGTGCCAGCGGGACAGGGGGCAACACTGAAGCTTTCTTT. Translating gives CASGTGGNTEAFF.

This sequence joins TRBV2 and TRBJ1-4, with D hard to call. Germline loops: CDR1 SNHLY, CDR2 FYNNEI. The CDR3 runs 12 residues. The CDR3 DNA sequence: TGTGCGACGAAGAGGGATAGAGAAAAACTGTTTTTT. Its protein is CATKRDREKLFF.

This chain uses TRBV2 with TRBJ1-2; D gene unclear. The CDR3 spans 12 residues. Germline CDR1 and CDR2: SNHLY and FYNNEI. Trimming cost V 6 bases and J 5 bases, with 10 bases left between them. DNA for the CDR3: TGTGCCAGCAGGACCCTAGGTTATGGCTACACCTTC. Amino acids: CASRTLGYGYTF.

J is TRBJ1-1 and V is TRBV27, with a possible D match to TRBD1 (6 bases). Germline V gene sequence: CDR1 MNHEY, CDR2 SMNVEV (reference sequence). The V end was cut by 5 bases, the J end by 0 bases, with 13 bases between. There are 15 residues in the CDR3. CDR3 DNA: TGTGCCAGCAGTACCGGACAGACTATGAACACTGAAGCTTTCTTT. Translation gives CASSTGQTMNTEAFF.

V is TRBV4-3 and J is TRBJ1-2; D gene unclear. Germline CDR1 reads LGHNA; CDR2 reads YSLEER. Trimming shortened V by 0 bases and J by 2 bases, and 16 bases separated the two germline ends. This CDR3 region has 17 residues. This CDR3 is CASSQDYIHEENYGYTF. CDR3 sequence (DNA): TGCGCCAGCAGCCAAGATTATATTCATGAGGAAAACTATGGCTACACCTTC.

CDR3: CASSFEGYYEQYF. In nucleotides, the CDR3 is TGCGCCAGCAGCTTCGAGGGCTACTACGAGCAGTACTTC. The rearrangement links TRBV5-1 to TRBJ2-7; D perhaps matches TRBD2 (5 bases). Trimming took off 2 bases at V and 3 bases at J, with 9 bases between the two ends. The CDR3 has 13 residues. From germline, CDR1 is SGHRS and CDR2 YFSETQ.

The chain has TRBV7-9 and TRBJ1-2, with D maybe TRBD1 (5 bases). The CDR3 totals 13 residues. Trimming pared 0 bases from V and 8 bases from J, leaving 10 bases between. The germline CDR1 and CDR2 sequences are SEHNR and FQNEAQ (reference sequence). CDR3 in DNA: TGTGCCAGCAGCTTAGCGGGGCAGCAAGGCTACACCTTC. Translation gives CASSLAGQQGYTF.